These T cell receptor beta chains were read from a single sample in a study of CD8 T cells in ankylosing spondylitis. TCRdb ran MiXCR on the 5' RACE reads and lists one entry per CDR3 protein. The profile covers under 950,000 distinct CDR3 sequences, with roughly 19% appearing a single time and around 19% taken by the ten largest. Input material: blood, either unsorted or a sorted T cell fraction (not recorded which). These receptors originate from a male donor with ankylosing spondylitis. Each CDR3 is given with its conserved first and last residue. The order of the fields is D gene, clone size, V gene, J gene, CDR3 DNA, CDR3 protein. The D gene is left open where the match is weak. Rows may omit the clone size; those that give it use once, few, many or a size class.

>NA|NA|TRBV18|TRBJ2-3
TGTGCCAGCTCACCGGGAAACACAGATACGCAGTATTTT
CASSPGNTDTQYF
>TRBD1|NA|TRBV7-2|TRBJ1-6
TGTGCCAGCAGCCCCCGCAGGGACAGTAATTCACCCCTCCACTTT
CASSPRRDSNSPLHF
>NA|NA|TRBV20-1|TRBJ2-3
TGCAGTGCTCGCCCTACGGTGAGGGGGGGCCCAGATACGCAGTATTTT
CSARPTVRGGPDTQYF
>TRBD1|NA|TRBV25-1|TRBJ2-1
TGTGCCAGCGCCCTCCCAGGGGGCAATGAGCAGTTCTTC
CASALPGGNEQFF
>NA|NA|TRBV12-3/TRBV12-4|TRBJ1-2
TGTGCCAGCAGTTTAGGGCCAAATGGCTACACCTTC
CASSLGPNGYTF
>NA|NA|TRBV20-1|TRBJ1-6
TGCAGTGCTAGTGGGGACACAAATTCACCCCTCCACTTT
CSASGDTNSPLHF
>NA|NA|TRBV28|TRBJ2-7
TGTGCCAGCAGCCACGTTGAGGGGGGCTTTGACTACGAGCAGTACTTC
CASSHVEGGFDYEQYF
>NA|few|TRBV5-5|TRBJ2-7
TGTGCCAGCAGGGACCCAGACCCTCGGAGAGACGAGCAGTACTTC
CASRDPDPRRDEQYF
>NA|NA|TRBV7-3|TRBJ2-3
TGTGCCAGCAGCTTAGTGTCAGGCGGGGATACGCAGTATTTT
CASSLVSGGDTQYF
>TRBD1|few|TRBV12-3/TRBV12-4|TRBJ1-6
TGTGCCAGCACCTCACAGGGGAGGTCACCCCTCCACTTT
CASTSQGRSPLHF
>NA|few|TRBV29-1|TRBJ1-1
TGCAGCCCCGCGGTAGCGACTGAAGCTTTCTTT
CSPAVATEAFF
>NA|few|TRBV4-1|TRBJ1-1
TGCGCCAGCAGCCAAGATCCCAGGGGGAACACTGAAGCTTTCTTT
CASSQDPRGNTEAFF
>NA|NA|TRBV20-1|TRBJ1-1
TGCAGTGCTAGAGATTTGGCGGATTATTACACTGAAGCTTTCTTT
CSARDLADYYTEAFF
>TRBD1|few|TRBV12-3/TRBV12-4|TRBJ2-3
TGTGCCAGCAGTTTAGCGGGACAGGCTGCGGATACGCAGTATTTT
CASSLAGQAADTQYF
>NA|NA|TRBV11-3|TRBJ1-1
TGTGCCAGCAGCCGACAGATCAACACTGAAGCTTTCTTT
CASSRQINTEAFF
>NA|few|TRBV6-2/TRBV6-3|TRBJ2-2
TGTGCCAGCAGTAGGGACCTTACCGGGGAGCTGTTTTTT
CASSRDLTGELFF
>NA|few|TRBV5-1|TRBJ2-7
TGCGCCAGCAGCCCGATGACCGGGACGCCTGAGCAGTACTTC
CASSPMTGTPEQYF
>TRBD2|NA|TRBV7-9|TRBJ2-1
TGTGCCAGCGGCGTAGCGGGGGTGAGCTCCTACAATGAGCAGTTCTTC
CASGVAGVSSYNEQFF
>NA|few|TRBV28|TRBJ2-3
TGTGCCAGCAGTTTCCAGCGGACCCGCGGCGGCACAGATACGCAGTATTTT
CASSFQRTRGGTDTQYF
>TRBD2|NA|TRBV6-5|TRBJ2-3
TGTGCCAGCAGTTACTTCGGCGGGGGGGCCACAGATACGCAGTATTTT
CASSYFGGGATDTQYF
>TRBD2|few|TRBV27|TRBJ2-1
TGTGCCAGCAGTTTATTAGCGGGAGTTTGGTTCTTC
CASSLLAGVWFF
>TRBD2|few|TRBV4-1|TRBJ2-3
TGCGCCAGCAGCCAAGAAGGGACTAGCGGGAGTGTGGCAGATACGCAGTATTTT
CASSQEGTSGSVADTQYF
>NA|many|TRBV7-2|TRBJ2-1
TGTGCCAGCAGCTTAGTAAGCACACCGTACAATGAGCAGTTCTTC
CASSLVSTPYNEQFF
>NA|many|TRBV5-6|TRBJ2-5
TGTGCCAGCAGCTTGCTTGGGTGGGAGACCCAGTACTTC
CASSLLGWETQYF
>NA|few|TRBV10-3|TRBJ2-1
TGTGCCATCAGTGAGCAGGTGAGCTCCTACAATGAGCAGTTCTTC
CAISEQVSSYNEQFF
>TRBD2|few|TRBV20-1|TRBJ2-1
TGCAGCGCGGGGGGGGGATACAATGAGCAGTTCTTC
CSAGGGYNEQFF
>NA|few|TRBV10-3|TRBJ1-2
TGTGCCATCAGTGAAGACCTTGGCAGGAACTATGGCTACACCTTC
CAISEDLGRNYGYTF
>NA|few|TRBV12-3/TRBV12-4|TRBJ2-1
TGTGCCAGCAGTCCGCCCCACAGGGATGAGCAGTTCTTC
CASSPPHRDEQFF
>TRBD1|NA|TRBV29-1|TRBJ2-7
TGCAGCGGCACGACAGGGTTCTACGAGCAGTACTTC
CSGTTGFYEQYF
>NA|NA|TRBV5-1|TRBJ1-6
TGCGCCAGCTCCTTAGAAGTGAGTAATTCACCCCTCCACTTT
CASSLEVSNSPLHF
>NA|NA|TRBV5-1|TRBJ1-3
TGCGCCAGCAGCTTAGACCTGAGCTCTGGAAACACCATATATTTT
CASSLDLSSGNTIYF
>NA|once|TRBV12-3/TRBV12-4|TRBJ1-2
TGTGCCAGCAGTTCAGGACCTATTCCAGAACGCCACCCACCACATGGCTACACCTTC
CASSSGPIPERHPPHGYTF
>TRBD1|NA|TRBV7-3|TRBJ2-7
TGTGCCAGCAGCTTAGAAGGGGACAGCACCTACGAGCAGTACTTC
CASSLEGDSTYEQYF
>TRBD2|NA|TRBV11-2|TRBJ2-1
TGTGCCAGCAGCCCAGGGACTAGCGGGAGGGCCAGTGAGCAGTTCTTC
CASSPGTSGRASEQFF
>TRBD2|NA|TRBV3-1|TRBJ2-1
TGTGCCAGCAGCCAAGACTTAGCGGGCCTCTACAATGAGCAGTTCTTC
CASSQDLAGLYNEQFF
>NA|NA|TRBV4-1|TRBJ2-2
TGCGCCAGCAGCCCCCAGAGTGGGGGCAACACCGGGGAGCTGTTTTTT
CASSPQSGGNTGELFF
>TRBD1|few|TRBV29-1|TRBJ2-1
TGCAGCGTTGAGACAGGGAATTACAATGAGCAGTTCTTC
CSVETGNYNEQFF
>TRBD1|many|TRBV12-3/TRBV12-4|TRBJ1-4
TGTGCCAGCACCTTCAGACAGGGACCTAATGAAAAACTGTTTTTT
CASTFRQGPNEKLFF
>NA|many|TRBV20-1|TRBJ1-2
TGCAGTGCTCCAATCGGGGGGGTTGGCTATGGCTACACCTTC
CSAPIGGVGYGYTF
>TRBD1|NA|TRBV7-3|TRBJ2-1
TGTGCCAGCAGCGTAGGGGGGACAGGGCCAAATGAGCAGTTCTTC
CASSVGGTGPNEQFF
>NA|few|TRBV6-1|TRBJ1-3
TGTGCCAGCAAAGGTGCCCCGAGTAACACCATATATTTT
CASKGAPSNTIYF
>NA|few|TRBV20-1|TRBJ2-5
TGCAGTGCTCCCTCGGAGTGGGAGACCCAGTACTTC
CSAPSEWETQYF